This TCR beta chain appears in the sequencing data of a study of blood T cell repertoires in COVID-19. Germline CDR1 reads SGHTA; CDR2 reads FQGNSA. CDR3 length: 17 residues. V was clipped by 5 bases and J by 0 bases; unmatched bases: 9. Methods used by the authors: Counts of nucleated cells, estimated from reference gene primer amplification, were obtained. Method: immunoSEQ multiplex PCR; TCRdb's copy keeps in-frame clones and lacks some. V and J calls and clone size are those listed in that table; D and trimming were worked out from the DNA. This table has approximately 230,000 clones, roughly 90% appearing once.

The TCR was taken from a man aged 30 to 45 who had recovered from COVID-19. The genes are TRBV7-2 and TRBJ2-7, with 11 bases fitting TRBD1. Sequences were obtained from peripheral blood. CDR3 sequence: CASSRDRGDPASYEQYF. For the CDR3, the DNA is TGTGCCAGCAGCCGGGACAGGGGGGACCCGGCCTCCTACGAGCAGTACTTC.